This is a list of T cell receptor beta chains from one sample in a study. Using its own MiXCR run on the RT-PCR reads, TCRdb lists one record per CDR3 protein. The sample shows about 700,000 distinct CDR3 sequences, 11% to 15% of them seen only once. Sample: memory CD4+ T cells from blood. These receptors were collected from a female donor in good health, serving as a healthy control. Each CDR3 is given with its conserved first and last residue. A D gene is named only where the DNA matches it firmly. Clone size appears in some rows only: once, few, many, or a class for an expanded clone.

j_gene,abundance,v_gene,d_gene,CDR3nt,CDR3aa
TRBJ2-3,.,TRBV15,TRBD1,TGTGCCACCAGCATCGGATTACAGGGGATCACAGATACGCAGTATTTT,CATSIGLQGITDTQYF
TRBJ2-5,.,TRBV28,TRBD2,TGTGCCAGCAGCCCCGGACTAGCGGGAGTGACCCAGTACTTC,CASSPGLAGVTQYF
TRBJ2-1,.,TRBV28,TRBD2,TGTGCCAGCAGTTTAGGAGCGGGAAGATCCTACAATGAGCAGTTCTTC,CASSLGAGRSYNEQFF
TRBJ1-5,.,TRBV7-3,.,TGTGCCAGCAGCTTAAAAGGTCCAGGGGCTCCCCAGCATTTT,CASSLKGPGAPQHF
TRBJ2-3,few,TRBV27,TRBD2,TGTGCCAGCAGCCGACCCCCCTGGGCGGGGGGGATCACAGATACGCAGTATTTT,CASSRPPWAGGITDTQYF
TRBJ1-6,.,TRBV7-2,TRBD1,TGTGCCAGCAACGTCCAGGGGGCCAATTCACCCCTCCACTTT,CASNVQGANSPLHF
TRBJ2-7,many,TRBV5-1,TRBD2,TGCGCCAGCAGCTTGAGATCGGGAGGGCCCTACGAGCAGTACTTC,CASSLRSGGPYEQYF
TRBJ1-1,.,TRBV2,.,TGTGCCAGCAGTGGGGGGAGGGGAATCACTGAAGCTTTCTTT,CASSGGRGITEAFF
TRBJ2-7,many,TRBV29-1,TRBD2,TGCAGCGTCCTAGCGGAGGGCGGGTACTACGAGCAGTACTTC,CSVLAEGGYYEQYF
TRBJ2-2,.,TRBV12-5,.,TGTGCTAGTGGTTCTGGGGACACCGGGGAGCTGTTTTTT,CASGSGDTGELFF
TRBJ1-5,few,TRBV19,.,TGTGCCAGTAGTATAGACGCGGGTCAGCCCCAGCATTTT,CASSIDAGQPQHF
TRBJ2-7,many,TRBV4-3,TRBD2,TGCGCCAGCAGCCCCATCGCGGTAGCGGGGGTATTGGAGCAGTACTTC,CASSPIAVAGVLEQYF
TRBJ2-1,few,TRBV7-2,.,TGTGCCAGCAGCCCCGGAGGGGGGTTGAAATCCTACAATGAGCAGTTCTTC,CASSPGGGLKSYNEQFF
TRBJ2-7,.,TRBV6-5,.,TGTGCCAGCCGACGACAGGATCTGATCTACGAGCAGTACTTC,CASRRQDLIYEQYF
TRBJ1-2,.,TRBV20-1,TRBD1,TGCAGTGGCTTGATGATGGGACAGGGAGGAGTAGGCTATGGCTACACCTTC,CSGLMMGQGGVGYGYTF
TRBJ1-4,.,TRBV15,.,TGTGCCACCAGCAGAGTCGCCATCCAGGGGCGGGAAAAACTGTTTTTT,CATSRVAIQGREKLFF
TRBJ2-5,.,TRBV10-3,.,TGTGCCATCAGTTACACAGGGAGCCAAGAGACCCAGTACTTC,CAISYTGSQETQYF
TRBJ2-3,few,TRBV6-2/TRBV6-3,.,TGTGCCAGCAGCCCCCCTCTTGGGCAGGGGTTAGCAGATACGCAGTATTTT,CASSPPLGQGLADTQYF
TRBJ2-4,.,TRBV19,.,TGTGCCAGCGACAAGAGAAACATTCAGTACTTC,CASDKRNIQYF
TRBJ2-3,many,TRBV4-1,TRBD2,TGCGCCAGCAGCCGAGGGGAGGAGCTAGCGGGAGGGACAGATACGCAGTATTTT,CASSRGEELAGGTDTQYF
TRBJ1-2,.,TRBV27,.,TGTGCCAGCAGTTTATCGACCCCCGGATATGGCTACACCTTC,CASSLSTPGYGYTF